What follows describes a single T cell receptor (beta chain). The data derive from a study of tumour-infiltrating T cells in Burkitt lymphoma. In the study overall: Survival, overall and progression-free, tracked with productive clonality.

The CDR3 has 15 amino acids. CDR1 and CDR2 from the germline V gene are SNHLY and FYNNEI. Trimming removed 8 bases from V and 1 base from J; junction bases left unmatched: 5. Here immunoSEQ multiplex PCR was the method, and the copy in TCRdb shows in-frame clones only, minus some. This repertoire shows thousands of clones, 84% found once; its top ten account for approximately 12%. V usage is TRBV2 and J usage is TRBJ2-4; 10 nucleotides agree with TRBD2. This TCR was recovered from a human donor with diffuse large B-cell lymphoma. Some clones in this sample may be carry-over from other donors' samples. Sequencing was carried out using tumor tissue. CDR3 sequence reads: CASEREGPAKNIQYF. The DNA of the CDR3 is TGTGCCAGCGAGCGGGAGGGCCCCGCCAAAAACATTCAGTACTTC.